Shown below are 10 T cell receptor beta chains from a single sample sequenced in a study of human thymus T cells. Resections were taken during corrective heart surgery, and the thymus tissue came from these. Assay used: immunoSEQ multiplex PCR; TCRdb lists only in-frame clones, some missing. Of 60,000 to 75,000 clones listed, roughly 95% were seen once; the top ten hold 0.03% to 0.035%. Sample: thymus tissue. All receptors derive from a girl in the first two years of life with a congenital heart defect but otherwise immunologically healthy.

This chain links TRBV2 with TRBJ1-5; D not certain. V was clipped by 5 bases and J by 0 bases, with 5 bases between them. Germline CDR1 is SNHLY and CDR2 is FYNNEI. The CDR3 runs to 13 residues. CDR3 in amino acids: CASSPYSNQPQHF. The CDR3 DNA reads TGTGCCAGCAGTCCTTATAGCAATCAGCCCCAGCATTTT.

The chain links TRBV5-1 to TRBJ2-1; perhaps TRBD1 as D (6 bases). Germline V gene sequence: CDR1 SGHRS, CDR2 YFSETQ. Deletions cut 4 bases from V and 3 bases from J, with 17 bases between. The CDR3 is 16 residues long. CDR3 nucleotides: TGCGCCAGCAGCCCCGGCCGGGACAAGTTCTACAATGAGCAGTTCTTC. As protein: CASSPGRDKFYNEQFF. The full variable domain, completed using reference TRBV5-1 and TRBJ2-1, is KAGVTQTPRYLIKTRGQQVTLSCSPISGHRSVSWYQQTPGQGLQFLFEYFSETQRNKGNFPGRFSGRQFSNSRSEMNVSTLELGDSALYLCASSPGRDKFYNEQFFGPGTRLTVL.

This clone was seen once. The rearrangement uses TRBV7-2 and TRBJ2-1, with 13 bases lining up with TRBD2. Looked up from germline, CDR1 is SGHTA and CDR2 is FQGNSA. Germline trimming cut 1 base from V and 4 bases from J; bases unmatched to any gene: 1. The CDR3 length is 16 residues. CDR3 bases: TGTGCCAGCAGCTTAGGGGGACTAGCGGGGTACAATGAGCAGTTCTTC. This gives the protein CASSLGGLAGYNEQFF.

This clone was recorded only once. DNA of the CDR3: TGTGCCAGCAGCTGGGGACTAGCGGGAGTCGAGACAGATACGCAGTATTTT. Translating it yields CASSWGLAGVETDTQYF. The rearrangement links TRBV7-2 to TRBJ2-3; 14 bases align to TRBD2. Germline CDR1 is SGHTA and CDR2 is FQGNSA. CDR3 size: 17 residues. Trimming cost V 4 bases and J 3 bases; bases outside gene matches: 6.

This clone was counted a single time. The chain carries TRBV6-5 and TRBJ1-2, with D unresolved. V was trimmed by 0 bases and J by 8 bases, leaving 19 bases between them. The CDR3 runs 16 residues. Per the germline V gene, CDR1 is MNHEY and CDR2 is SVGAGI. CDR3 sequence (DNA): TGTGCCAGCAGTTACTCGGCCAGGCAGGCAGTAGAGGGCTACACCTTC. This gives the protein CASSYSARQAVEGYTF.

The CDR3 sequence is CASSLNPSGRIGELFF. The CDR3 DNA sequence: TGTGCCAGCAGCCTAAATCCTAGCGGGAGAATCGGGGAGCTGTTTTTT. The chain recombines TRBV5-6 with TRBJ2-2, with 10 bases lining up with TRBD2. With V trimmed by 4 bases and J by 7 bases, 10 bases remained unmatched. Germline-derived CDR1 and CDR2 are SGHDT and YYEEEE. CDR3 length: 16 residues.

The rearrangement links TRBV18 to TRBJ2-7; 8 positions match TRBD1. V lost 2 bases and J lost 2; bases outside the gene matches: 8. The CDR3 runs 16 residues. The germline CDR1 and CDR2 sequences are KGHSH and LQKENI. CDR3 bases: TGTGCCAGCTCACCAGTCTGGGACAGGCAACCCTACGAGCAGTACTTC. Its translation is CASSPVWDRQPYEQYF.

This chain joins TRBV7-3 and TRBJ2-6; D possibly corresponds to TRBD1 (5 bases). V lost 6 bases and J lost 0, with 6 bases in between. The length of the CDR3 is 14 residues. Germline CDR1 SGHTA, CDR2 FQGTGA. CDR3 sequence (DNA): TGTGCCAGCAGTCAGGGCTCTGGGGCCAACGTCCTGACTTTC. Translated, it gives CASSQGSGANVLTF.

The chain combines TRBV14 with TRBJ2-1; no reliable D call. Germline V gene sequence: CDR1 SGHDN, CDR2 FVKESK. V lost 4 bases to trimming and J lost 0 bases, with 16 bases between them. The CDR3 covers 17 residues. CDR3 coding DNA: TGTGCCAGCAGCCCACCTGAGTTCGATTCCTCCTACAATGAGCAGTTCTTC. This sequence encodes CASSPPEFDSSYNEQFF.

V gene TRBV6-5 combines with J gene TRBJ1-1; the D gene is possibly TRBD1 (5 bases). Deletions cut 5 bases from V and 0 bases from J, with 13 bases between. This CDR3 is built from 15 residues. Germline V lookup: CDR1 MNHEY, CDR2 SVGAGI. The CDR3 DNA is TGTGCCAGCAGTCACCGACAGTACATGAACACTGAAGCTTTCTTT. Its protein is CASSHRQYMNTEAFF.